The rows below give T cell receptor beta chains drawn from one sample of a study of Tregs in tolerant kidney transplant recipients. The assay was immunoSEQ multiplex PCR, and TCRdb's table has in-frame clones only and misses some. The sample has around 61,000 clones, around 83% seen once. Sequencing was performed on CD4+ T cells from blood. These receptors all come from a human donor in good health. Each CDR3 is given with its conserved first and last residue. The D gene is left open where the match is weak. Size tells how often a clone was seen (once, few, many) or the class of an expanded clone, and some rows leave it out.

cdr3_length: 13
v_call: TRBV19
d_call: .
clone_size: .
j_call: TRBJ2-7
cdr3_nt: TGTGCCAGTAGCGAACGGAGGGCCGGCGAGCAGTACTTC
cdr3_aa: CASSERRAGEQYF

cdr3_length: 14
v_call: TRBV7-9
d_call: .
clone_size: .
j_call: TRBJ2-3
cdr3_nt: TGTGCCAGCAGCTTAGATTGGGGAGCAGATACGCAGTATTTT
cdr3_aa: CASSLDWGADTQYF

cdr3_length: 13
v_call: TRBV18
d_call: .
clone_size: .
j_call: TRBJ2-7
cdr3_nt: TGTGCCAGCTCACCAATCAGCTCCTACGAGCAGTACTTC
cdr3_aa: CASSPISSYEQYF

cdr3_length: 16
v_call: TRBV5-4
d_call: .
clone_size: once
j_call: TRBJ1-3
cdr3_nt: TGTGCCAGCAGCTCGCCGGACCCCAACTCTGGAAACACCATATATTTT
cdr3_aa: CASSSPDPNSGNTIYF

cdr3_length: 14
v_call: TRBV7-8
d_call: .
clone_size: once
j_call: TRBJ1-2
cdr3_nt: TGTGCCAGCAGCTTCGCGGGAAGTACCTATGGCTACACCTTC
cdr3_aa: CASSFAGSTYGYTF

cdr3_length: 15
v_call: TRBV7-9
d_call: TRBD2
clone_size: .
j_call: TRBJ2-5
cdr3_nt: TGTGCCAGCAGCTTACCGTCGGGGGGAGGAGAGACCCAGTACTTC
cdr3_aa: CASSLPSGGGETQYF

cdr3_length: 12
v_call: TRBV30
d_call: .
clone_size: .
j_call: TRBJ1-2
cdr3_nt: TGTGCCTGGAGTCGACAATCGGGCGGCTACACCTTC
cdr3_aa: CAWSRQSGGYTF

cdr3_length: 18
v_call: TRBV7-3
d_call: TRBD2
clone_size: .
j_call: TRBJ2-5
cdr3_nt: TGTGCCAGCAGCCTCCTCCCCCTTTTAGCGGGGGGAGGGGAGACCCAGTACTTC
cdr3_aa: CASSLLPLLAGGGETQYF

cdr3_length: 14
v_call: TRBV19
d_call: .
clone_size: .
j_call: TRBJ2-3
cdr3_nt: TGTGCTCACCTGGGGGGAGAGGACCCAGATACGCAGTATTTT
cdr3_aa: CAHLGGEDPDTQYF

cdr3_length: 12
v_call: TRBV2
d_call: .
clone_size: .
j_call: TRBJ2-7
cdr3_nt: TGTGCCAGCAAGGCGGAACCCTACGAGCAGTACTTC
cdr3_aa: CASKAEPYEQYF

cdr3_length: 14
v_call: TRBV7-9
d_call: .
clone_size: .
j_call: TRBJ1-4
cdr3_nt: TGTGCCAGCAGCTTAGCAGGGGCTAATGAAAAACTGTTTTTT
cdr3_aa: CASSLAGANEKLFF

cdr3_length: 11
v_call: TRBV28
d_call: .
clone_size: .
j_call: TRBJ1-1
cdr3_nt: TGTGCCAGTGTAGGGAACACTGAAGCTTTCTTT
cdr3_aa: CASVGNTEAFF

cdr3_length: 14
v_call: TRBV7-2
d_call: .
clone_size: .
j_call: TRBJ1-3
cdr3_nt: TGTGCCAGCAGCTTCCCCGGGGGCGGAAACACCATATATTTT
cdr3_aa: CASSFPGGGNTIYF

cdr3_length: 14
v_call: TRBV11-2
d_call: TRBD1
clone_size: .
j_call: TRBJ1-6
cdr3_nt: TGTGCCAGCAGATGGCGGACAGGGGGGTCACCCCTCCACTTT
cdr3_aa: CASRWRTGGSPLHF

cdr3_length: 13
v_call: TRBV11-3
d_call: .
clone_size: .
j_call: TRBJ2-3
cdr3_nt: TGTGCCAGCAGCTTTATGGCCCCAGATACGCAGTATTTT
cdr3_aa: CASSFMAPDTQYF

cdr3_length: 16
v_call: TRBV27
d_call: TRBD2
clone_size: .
j_call: TRBJ2-7
cdr3_nt: TGTGCCAGCAGTTCGTACCTAACTAGCGGGATGTACGAGCAGTACTTC
cdr3_aa: CASSSYLTSGMYEQYF

cdr3_length: 13
v_call: TRBV11-3
d_call: .
clone_size: .
j_call: TRBJ1-1
cdr3_nt: TGTGCCAGCAGACTCGTCGGGGTCACTGAAGCTTTCTTT
cdr3_aa: CASRLVGVTEAFF

cdr3_length: 14
v_call: TRBV28
d_call: TRBD1
clone_size: .
j_call: TRBJ1-2
cdr3_nt: TGTGCCAGCAGCTATCTCGGACAGGGGAGTGGCTACACCTTC
cdr3_aa: CASSYLGQGSGYTF

cdr3_length: 16
v_call: TRBV5-1
d_call: .
clone_size: .
j_call: TRBJ1-4
cdr3_nt: TGCGCCAGTGCCCCCGATCCAACAAACTTCAATGAAAAACTGTTTTTT
cdr3_aa: CASAPDPTNFNEKLFF

cdr3_length: 15
v_call: TRBV7-3
d_call: .
clone_size: few
j_call: TRBJ2-2
cdr3_nt: TGTGCCAGCAGCTTAATGGGCGCGAACACCGGGGAGCTGTTTTTT
cdr3_aa: CASSLMGANTGELFF

cdr3_length: 13
v_call: TRBV7-2
d_call: .
clone_size: .
j_call: TRBJ2-1
cdr3_nt: TGTGCCAGCAGCTTCTTAAACTCGGGGGAGCAGTTCTTC
cdr3_aa: CASSFLNSGEQFF

cdr3_length: 13
v_call: TRBV6-1
d_call: TRBD2
clone_size: .
j_call: TRBJ2-7
cdr3_nt: TGTGCCAGCAGTGAAGAAATGCGGGGGTCACGGTACTTC
cdr3_aa: CASSEEMRGSRYF

cdr3_length: 14
v_call: TRBV19
d_call: TRBD1
clone_size: few
j_call: TRBJ2-2
cdr3_nt: TGTGCCAGTAGGGGCAGGGGGAACGCCGGGGAGCTGTTTTTT
cdr3_aa: CASRGRGNAGELFF

cdr3_length: 13
v_call: TRBV7-3
d_call: .
clone_size: .
j_call: TRBJ2-4
cdr3_nt: TGTGCCAGCAGCGATAGACTCGGAAACATTCAGTACTTC
cdr3_aa: CASSDRLGNIQYF

cdr3_length: 14
v_call: TRBV6-5
d_call: .
clone_size: .
j_call: TRBJ1-2
cdr3_nt: TGTGCCAGCAGTTATCGCGGTTGGAATTGGGGCTACACCTTC
cdr3_aa: CASSYRGWNWGYTF

cdr3_length: 14
v_call: TRBV29-1
d_call: .
clone_size: .
j_call: TRBJ1-3
cdr3_nt: TGCAGCGTTGAAGAAGGGCAGGGAGGAAACACCATATATTTT
cdr3_aa: CSVEEGQGGNTIYF

cdr3_length: 18
v_call: TRBV7-8
d_call: TRBD1
clone_size: medium-sized
j_call: TRBJ2-2
cdr3_nt: TGTGCCAGCAGCCCAGCCTCCTCGGGACAGGGGGTCAGCGGGGAGCTGTTTTTT
cdr3_aa: CASSPASSGQGVSGELFF

cdr3_length: 15
v_call: TRBV29-1
d_call: .
clone_size: few
j_call: TRBJ1-1
cdr3_nt: TGCAGCGTTGTGAATGCCTTAGCGCCCAACACTGAAGCTTTCTTT
cdr3_aa: CSVVNALAPNTEAFF

cdr3_length: 15
v_call: TRBV6-1
d_call: .
clone_size: .
j_call: TRBJ2-7
cdr3_nt: TGTGCCAGCAGACCGGGGGCGCCCCCTGGGTACGAGCAGTACTTC
cdr3_aa: CASRPGAPPGYEQYF

cdr3_length: 13
v_call: TRBV7-2
d_call: .
clone_size: .
j_call: TRBJ2-5
cdr3_nt: TGTGCCAGCAGCTTGGATTGGGAAGAGACCCAGTACTTC
cdr3_aa: CASSLDWEETQYF

cdr3_length: 14
v_call: TRBV7-2
d_call: .
clone_size: .
j_call: TRBJ1-2
cdr3_nt: TGTGCCAGCAGCTTCTTAGCGCCGAACTATGGCTACACCTTC
cdr3_aa: CASSFLAPNYGYTF

cdr3_length: 14
v_call: TRBV5-1
d_call: TRBD1
clone_size: .
j_call: TRBJ1-4
cdr3_nt: TGCGCCAGCAGCCCGACAGGGATCTATGAAAAACTGTTTTTT
cdr3_aa: CASSPTGIYEKLFF

cdr3_length: 18
v_call: TRBV2
d_call: .
clone_size: .
j_call: TRBJ1-1
cdr3_nt: TGTGCCAGCAGTGAATCGAGAATACGGCTACAGGAGGACACTGAAGCTTTCTTT
cdr3_aa: CASSESRIRLQEDTEAFF

cdr3_length: 12
v_call: TRBV30
d_call: .
clone_size: .
j_call: TRBJ2-7
cdr3_nt: TGTGCCTTGGACGAACGAGCCTACGAGCAGTACTTC
cdr3_aa: CALDERAYEQYF

cdr3_length: 15
v_call: TRBV6-1
d_call: TRBD1
clone_size: .
j_call: TRBJ1-6
cdr3_nt: TGTGCCGGCAGACAGGGGGTTTCATTTAATTCACCCCTCCACTTT
cdr3_aa: CAGRQGVSFNSPLHF

cdr3_length: 16
v_call: TRBV19
d_call: .
clone_size: .
j_call: TRBJ1-5
cdr3_nt: TGTGCCAGTAGTCTTTCGGGACGTAGTAGCAATCAGCCCCAGCATTTT
cdr3_aa: CASSLSGRSSNQPQHF

cdr3_length: 14
v_call: TRBV6-5
d_call: TRBD1
clone_size: .
j_call: TRBJ2-7
cdr3_nt: TGTGCCAGCAGTGAGGGACAGGGATACTACGAGCAGTACTTC
cdr3_aa: CASSEGQGYYEQYF

cdr3_length: 14
v_call: TRBV5-1
d_call: .
clone_size: .
j_call: TRBJ1-1
cdr3_nt: TGCGCCAGCAGCGGGGGACGGTTGAACACTGAAGCTTTCTTT
cdr3_aa: CASSGGRLNTEAFF

cdr3_length: 14
v_call: TRBV11-3
d_call: .
clone_size: .
j_call: TRBJ1-1
cdr3_nt: TGTGCCAGCACCCTCTCGGGTAGGGTAACTGAAGCTTTCTTT
cdr3_aa: CASTLSGRVTEAFF

cdr3_length: 18
v_call: TRBV5-1
d_call: TRBD2
clone_size: once
j_call: TRBJ2-6
cdr3_nt: TGCGCCAGCAGCCACCCCCGCGGGGGGGCCTCTGGGGCCAACGTCCTGACTTTC
cdr3_aa: CASSHPRGGASGANVLTF

cdr3_length: 13
v_call: TRBV5-1
d_call: .
clone_size: .
j_call: TRBJ2-1
cdr3_nt: TGCGCCAGCAGCTTGGATACAGTAGGCGAGCAGTTCTTC
cdr3_aa: CASSLDTVGEQFF

cdr3_length: 14
v_call: TRBV5-1
d_call: .
clone_size: .
j_call: TRBJ1-6
cdr3_nt: TGCGCCAGCACCACAGAGACCTATAATTCACCCCTCCACTTT
cdr3_aa: CASTTETYNSPLHF

cdr3_length: 15
v_call: TRBV9
d_call: .
clone_size: .
j_call: TRBJ2-7
cdr3_nt: TGTGCCAGCAGCGTAGCTGCCAAGCCCTCCTACGAGCAGTACTTC
cdr3_aa: CASSVAAKPSYEQYF

cdr3_length: 17
v_call: TRBV5-4
d_call: .
clone_size: .
j_call: TRBJ2-7
cdr3_nt: TGTGCCAGCAGCTTTTGGGGTGGTTGGGACACAAACTACGAGCAGTACTTC
cdr3_aa: CASSFWGGWDTNYEQYF

cdr3_length: 18
v_call: TRBV27
d_call: TRBD2
clone_size: .
j_call: TRBJ2-1
cdr3_nt: TGTGCCAGCAGGGGACTAGCGGGGGCTCCGAGCTCCTACAATGAGCAGTTCTTC
cdr3_aa: CASRGLAGAPSSYNEQFF

cdr3_length: 16
v_call: TRBV19
d_call: TRBD2
clone_size: .
j_call: TRBJ2-1
cdr3_nt: TGTGCCAGTATGGCTAGCGGGAGGAGCTCCTACAATGAGCAGTTCTTC
cdr3_aa: CASMASGRSSYNEQFF

cdr3_length: 14
v_call: TRBV7-2
d_call: .
clone_size: once
j_call: TRBJ1-2
cdr3_nt: TGTGCCAGCAGCAATCCCGGACGGGTGGAGGGCTACACCTTC
cdr3_aa: CASSNPGRVEGYTF

cdr3_length: 14
v_call: TRBV18
d_call: TRBD1
clone_size: .
j_call: TRBJ1-2
cdr3_nt: TGTGCCAGCTCAGGAGCGACAGGGCATTATGGCTACACCTTC
cdr3_aa: CASSGATGHYGYTF

cdr3_length: 19
v_call: TRBV7-9
d_call: TRBD1
clone_size: few
j_call: TRBJ2-7
cdr3_nt: TGTGCCAGCAGCCTTGGGACAGGGGGCCTGAGTATTACGAGTTACGAGCAGTACTTC
cdr3_aa: CASSLGTGGLSITSYEQYF

cdr3_length: 17
v_call: TRBV6-4
d_call: TRBD2
clone_size: few
j_call: TRBJ2-7
cdr3_nt: TGTGCCAGCAGTGACGGACCCGGACTAGCGGTTTCCTACGAGCAGTACTTC
cdr3_aa: CASSDGPGLAVSYEQYF

cdr3_length: 17
v_call: TRBV4-3
d_call: .
clone_size: .
j_call: TRBJ2-3
cdr3_nt: TGCGCCAGCAGCCAAGGAAATGGGGTACCTAGCACAGATACGCAGTATTTT
cdr3_aa: CASSQGNGVPSTDTQYF

cdr3_length: 17
v_call: TRBV21-1
d_call: .
clone_size: .
j_call: TRBJ2-5
cdr3_nt: TGTGCCAGCAGCAAAATCCGGGGGGGACACTGGGAAGAGACCCAGTACTTC
cdr3_aa: CASSKIRGGHWEETQYF

cdr3_length: 14
v_call: TRBV30
d_call: .
clone_size: .
j_call: TRBJ2-7
cdr3_nt: TGTGCCTGGACGCAAGCGCAATACTCCTACGAGCAGTACTTC
cdr3_aa: CAWTQAQYSYEQYF

cdr3_length: 15
v_call: TRBV7-9
d_call: .
clone_size: .
j_call: TRBJ2-1
cdr3_nt: TGTGCCAGCAGCCTTCTATGGAGCTCCTACAATGAGCAGTTCTTC
cdr3_aa: CASSLLWSSYNEQFF

cdr3_length: 14
v_call: TRBV18
d_call: TRBD2
clone_size: .
j_call: TRBJ2-7
cdr3_nt: TGTGCCAGCTCACCAGGGACTAGCTCCTACGAGCAGTACTTC
cdr3_aa: CASSPGTSSYEQYF

cdr3_length: 15
v_call: TRBV30
d_call: TRBD1
clone_size: .
j_call: TRBJ2-2
cdr3_nt: TGTGCCTGGAGTGTTAGGGACAGTCGCACCGGGGAGCTGTTTTTT
cdr3_aa: CAWSVRDSRTGELFF

cdr3_length: 14
v_call: TRBV4-3
d_call: .
clone_size: few
j_call: TRBJ1-2
cdr3_nt: TGCGCCAGCAGCCCTCAGACATCTAACTATGGCTACACCTTC
cdr3_aa: CASSPQTSNYGYTF

cdr3_length: 20
v_call: TRBV4-2
d_call: .
clone_size: .
j_call: TRBJ2-1
cdr3_nt: TGTGCCAGCAGCCAAGATTCGCGGTCTTGGCAACAAGGACGCTACAATGAGCAGTTCTTC
cdr3_aa: CASSQDSRSWQQGRYNEQFF

cdr3_length: 15
v_call: TRBV6-6
d_call: TRBD1
clone_size: .
j_call: TRBJ1-2
cdr3_nt: TGTGCCACCCTTCCGGGACAGGAAGGTATAGGTGGCTACACCTTC
cdr3_aa: CATLPGQEGIGGYTF